This TCR beta chain was found in a study of PD-1 blockade in classical Hodgkin lymphoma. Study-wide background: Administration of nivolumab to patients was at 3 mg/kg intravenously every 2 weeks. General study results and limits: Newly diagnosed patients reportedly had lower baseline TCR diversity than healthy donors. Newly diagnosed and completely responding patients shared comparable baseline diversity.

Germline CDR1 is LGHNT and CDR2 is FRNRAP. This CDR3 region has 16 residues. The V segment lost 7 bases and the J segment 1 base; nucleotides outside the gene matches: 7. In regard to this clone: Its antigen is currently unknown.

The time point: cycle 4 day 1 (C4D1), after more than five weeks of nivolumab. Every patient had relapsed following autologous stem cell transplantation, and cohorts differed in brentuximab vedotin exposure. TCRdb's copy holds only in-frame clones and misses some; the assay was immunoSEQ multiplex PCR. The table lists tens of thousands of clones, 75% to 85% of them singletons. This sequence was found in a human donor with classical Hodgkin lymphoma. The sequences come from peripheral blood mononuclear cells (PBMCs), collected before the fourth cycle of nivolumab. The chain has TRBV12-5 and TRBJ2-2, with 9 nucleotides matching TRBD2. CDR3 DNA: TGTGCTAGTGCCCTCCTAGCGGGGATGAACACCGGGGAGCTGTTTTTT. Its translation: CASALLAGMNTGELFF.